Below, 9 T cell receptor beta chains from the same sample are listed, as sequenced in a study of blood T cell repertoires in COVID-19. The method was immunoSEQ multiplex PCR; TCRdb's version includes in-frame clones alone and lacks a portion of them. The repertoire holds 150,000 to 200,000 clones, with roughly 81% as singletons. What was sequenced was peripheral blood. The receptors stem from a woman older than 75 with COVID-19, enrolled during active disease.

Only one count was recorded for this clone. This sequence joins TRBV19 and TRBJ1-5; 7 bases are a match to TRBD1. With V trimmed by 5 bases and J by 3 bases, 7 bases remained unmatched. Germline CDR1 is LNHDA and CDR2 is SQIVND (reference sequence). This CDR3 has 15 amino acids. The CDR3 loop is CASSPTGVYNQPQHF. Written as DNA, the CDR3 is TGTGCCAGTAGTCCCACAGGGGTCTACAATCAGCCCCAGCATTTT.

The chain joins TRBV29-1 to TRBJ2-7; 7 bases agree with TRBD1. CDR3 length equals 12 residues. Germline CDR1 is SQVTM and CDR2 is ANQGSEA. J lost 2 bases, V lost 5 bases, and 3 bases had no gene match. The CDR3 DNA is TGCAGCGTTTCGGACAGGCCCTACGAGCAGTACTTC. Translation: CSVSDRPYEQYF.

The chain has TRBV15 and TRBJ1-2, with a possible D match to TRBD1 (6 bases). Between the trimmed V and J ends, which lost 9 bases and 4 bases, there was a span of 27 bases. The CDR3 extends over 17 amino acids. The germline gives CDR1 LNHNV, CDR2 YYDKDF (reference sequence). CDR3 in amino acids: CATKLTRAGAFFYGYTF. Here the CDR3 DNA reads TGTGCCACGAAGCTAACCCGGGCAGGGGCTTTCTTCTATGGCTACACCTTC.

V usage is TRBV20-1 and J usage is TRBJ1-4, with 7 bases fitting TRBD1. This CDR3 comprises 13 residues. Germline CDR1 and CDR2: DFQATT and SNEGSKA (reference sequence). V shed 3 bases, J shed 5 bases, and the junction held 3 bases outside the gene matches. The CDR3: CSASEGANEKLFF. Written as DNA, the CDR3 is TGCAGTGCTAGTGAGGGGGCAAATGAAAAACTGTTTTTT.

The chain has TRBV18 and TRBJ2-5; D is uncertain. V lost 1 base, J lost 3 bases, and 6 bases lay in between. The germline CDR1 and CDR2 sequences are KGHSH and LQKENI. The CDR3 sequence is 13 residues long. The CDR3 DNA sequence: TGTGCCAGCTCACCACTCTCTGAAGAGACCCAGTACTTC. It yields the protein CASSPLSEETQYF.

This rearrangement joins TRBV5-4 to TRBJ2-5, with TRBD2 matching over 9 bases. The ends lost 7 bases at V and 5 bases at J; junction bases unmatched: 9. The CDR3 is made up of 14 amino acids. Looked up from germline, CDR1 is SGHNT and CDR2 is YYREEE (reference sequence). CDR3 sequence reads: CASGLAGKGETQYF. CDR3 sequence (DNA): TGTGCCAGCGGCCTAGCGGGAAAGGGTGAGACCCAGTACTTC.

The chain recombines TRBV3-1 (or the pseudogene TRBV3-2) with TRBJ2-1, with 8 bases matching TRBD2. V was pared by 0 bases and J by 4 bases, with 11 bases of the junction left unmatched. The germline CDR1 and CDR2 sequences are LGHDT and YNNKEL (reference sequence). This CDR3 spans 18 amino acids. The CDR3 reads CASSQDSGGGPFYNEQFF. Written as DNA, the CDR3 is TGTGCCAGCAGCCAAGATTCTGGCGGGGGGCCGTTTTACAATGAGCAGTTCTTC.

This chain connects TRBV7-6 to TRBJ2-1; 7 positions agree with TRBD1. The CDR3 length is 12 residues. The V and J ends lost 6 bases and 10 bases, in that order; junction bases with no gene match: 6. CDR1 SGHVS and CDR2 FNYEAQ come from the germline V gene. CDR3 DNA: TGTGCCAGCAGAAACAGGGGTCGGGAGCAGTTCTTC. Its protein product is CASRNRGREQFF.

V gene TRBV7-9 combines with J gene TRBJ1-1; D unresolved. This CDR3 contains 14 residues. V dropped 5 bases and J dropped 3 bases, with 13 bases sitting between them. From germline, CDR1 is SEHNR and CDR2 FQNEAQ (reference sequence). The CDR3 reads CASSRAAGYTEAFF. The DNA for the CDR3 is TGTGCCAGCAGCAGGGCGGCAGGTTACACTGAAGCTTTCTTT.